The table lists the clone carrying this TCR beta chain with many counts. The record originates from a study of T-cell memory formation after mild COVID-19. The trim removed 4 bases at V and 4 bases at J, leaving 6 bases unmatched. Germline CDR1 reads SEHNR; CDR2 reads FQNEAQ (reference sequence). The CDR3 has 15 residues. TCRdb independently ran MiXCR on the 5' RACE reads; one entry per CDR3 protein. The table lists hundreds of thousands of distinct CDR3 sequences, roughly 17% of them singletons. The sample taken for sequencing was PBMCs or a T cell subset sorted from them (not recorded which). The chain joins TRBV7-9 to TRBJ2-7; 11 bases are a match to TRBD2. This clonotype was sampled from an adult woman who had mild COVID-19 (a few samples of this study predate the infection). Cell type and time point are not known. The DNA of the CDR3 is TGTGCCAGCAGCTCTTCTAGCGGGAGGATGTACGAGCAGTACTTC. The encoded protein is CASSSSSGRMYEQYF. The full variable domain, completed using reference TRBV7-9 and TRBJ2-7, is DTGVSQNPRHKITKRGQNVTFRCDPISEHNRLYWYRQTLGQGPEFLTYFQNEAQLEKSRLLSDRFSAERPKGSFSTLEIQRTEQGDSAMYLCASSSSSGRMYEQYFGPGTRLTVT.